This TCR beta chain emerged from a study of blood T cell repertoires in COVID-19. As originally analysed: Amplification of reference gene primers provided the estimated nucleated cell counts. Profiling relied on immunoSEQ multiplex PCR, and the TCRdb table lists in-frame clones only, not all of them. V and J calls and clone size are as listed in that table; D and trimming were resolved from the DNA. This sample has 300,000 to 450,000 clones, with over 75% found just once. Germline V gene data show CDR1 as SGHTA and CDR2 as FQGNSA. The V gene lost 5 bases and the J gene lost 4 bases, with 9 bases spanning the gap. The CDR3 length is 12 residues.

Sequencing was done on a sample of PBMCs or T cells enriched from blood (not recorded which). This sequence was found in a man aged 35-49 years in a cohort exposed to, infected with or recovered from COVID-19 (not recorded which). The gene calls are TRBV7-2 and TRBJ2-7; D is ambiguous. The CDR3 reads CASSPTLYEQYF. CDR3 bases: TGTGCCAGCAGCCCAACTCTTTACGAGCAGTACTTC.